This T cell receptor beta chain was identified during a study of blood T cell repertoires in COVID-19. Background on the study: Acute-phase and convalescent COVID-19 samples originated in the United States, Italy and Spain.

Participant reports of clinical history set cohort assignment. Under the authors' procedure: Reference gene primer amplification yielded estimated nucleated cell counts. Sequencing was performed with immunoSEQ multiplex PCR; in TCRdb, only in-frame clones are kept and a portion is missing. That table furnishes V, J and clone size, whereas the DNA furnished D and trimming. The repertoire holds about 170,000 clones, with more than 75% as singletons. CDR3 size: 15 residues. The V end was cut by 6 bases, the J end by 4 bases, with 18 bases between. From germline, CDR1 is SNHLY and CDR2 FYNNEI. The clonotype comes from a woman aged 50 to 60 who had recovered from COVID-19. The sample consisted of PBMCs or T cells enriched from blood (not recorded which). The chain recombines TRBV2 with TRBJ2-5, with a tentative D call TRBD2 (6 bases). CDR3 sequence (DNA): TGTGCCAGCAGAGGTGCGGGGCTAGGGCTAGAGACCCAGTACTTC. Amino acid sequence: CASRGAGLGLETQYF.